The 2 T cell receptor beta chains presented below share a single source sample, sequenced in a study of blood T cell repertoires in COVID-19. The table came from immunoSEQ multiplex PCR; TCRdb's copy has only in-frame clones and leaves some out. The sample has approximately 91,000 clones, more than 70% seen once. Sequenced: peripheral blood. These receptors were collected from a man aged 65 to 85 with acute or convalescent COVID-19.

This chain joins TRBV7-9 and TRBJ1-1, with 8 bases identical to TRBD1. V dropped 8 bases and J dropped 3; count of bases not matched to a gene: 5. Germline V lookup: CDR1 SEHNR, CDR2 FQNEAQ (reference sequence). The CDR3 is made up of 13 amino acids. The CDR3 here is CASRTGRDTEAFF. In nucleotides, the CDR3 is TGTGCCAGCCGGACAGGGAGGGACACTGAAGCTTTCTTT.

The chain recombines TRBV27 with TRBJ2-5, with TRBD1 identical over 8 bases. The CDR3 spans 15 residues. CDR1 and CDR2 (germline): MNHEY, SMNVEV (reference sequence). V was pared by 3 bases and J by 4 bases, with 7 bases of the junction left unmatched. As DNA, the CDR3 is TGTGCCAGCAGTTTTCAGGACAGGGCGGTAGAGACCCAGTACTTC. Protein: CASSFQDRAVETQYF.